The 21 T cell receptor beta chains reported below all come from one sample, sequenced in a study of blood T cell repertoires in COVID-19. TCRdb's table, derived via immunoSEQ multiplex PCR, lists solely in-frame clones and lacks some. In the table there are more than 95,000 clones, 70% to 80% of which are singletons. Sequencing was carried out using peripheral blood. These TCRs come from a human donor in a cohort sampled during active COVID-19.

The rearrangement links TRBV5-4 to TRBJ1-1; 9 bases match TRBD1. Germline V gene lookup returns CDR1 SGHNT and CDR2 YYREEE (reference sequence). Unmatched junction bases numbered 8, after V lost 4 bases and J lost 4 bases. The CDR3 is 15 amino acids. CDR3 DNA: TGTGCCAGCAGCCCCAACAGGGGGCAGGTCACTGAAGCTTTCTTT. It is translated as CASSPNRGQVTEAFF.

V and J are TRBV11-2 and TRBJ2-5; D unclear. Germline lookup yields CDR1 SGHAT and CDR2 FQNNGV. V was trimmed by 3 bases and J by 5 bases, leaving 13 bases between them. CDR3 size: 14 residues. The CDR3 DNA is TGTGCCAGCAGCTTCATGCGCGCCTACGAGACCCAGTACTTC. Protein: CASSFMRAYETQYF.

V usage is TRBV30 and J usage is TRBJ1-4; D is uncertain. In germline, CDR1 is GTSNPN, CDR2 SVGIG (reference sequence). With 0 bases removed from V and 7 bases from J, the gap between germline ends came to 12 bases. This CDR3 spans 14 amino acids. The CDR3 protein is CAWSVLGESEKLFF. DNA for the CDR3: TGTGCCTGGAGTGTACTCGGGGAAAGTGAAAAACTGTTTTTT. The full variable domain, in which reference TRBV30 and TRBJ1-4 provide the parts outside the CDR3, is SQTIHQWPATLVQPVGSPLSLECTVEGTSNPNLYWYRQAAGRGLQLLFYSVGIGQISSEVPQNLSASRPQDRQFILSSKKLLLSDSGFYLCAWSVLGESEKLFFGSGTQLSVL.

The sample holds one count of this clone. The V and J genes are TRBV6-2 or TRBV6-3 and TRBJ2-7; the match to TRBD2 covers 7 bases. The V and J ends lost 2 bases and 0 bases, in that order; junction bases with no gene match: 13. In germline, CDR1 is MNHEY, CDR2 SVGEGT. This CDR3 has 18 amino acids. Here the CDR3 reads CASSYARRVGGSSYEQYF. The CDR3 coding sequence is TGTGCCAGCAGTTACGCCCGTCGGGTGGGGGGGAGCTCCTACGAGCAGTACTTC.

The rearrangement joins TRBV19 to TRBJ2-7; D ambiguous. CDR1 and CDR2 from the germline V gene are LNHDA and SQIVND (reference sequence). The CDR3 length is 14 residues. The ends were cut back, 2 bases at V and 2 bases at J, with 10 bases in the middle. The CDR3 DNA reads TGTGCCAGTAGTATAACTGGCGGAACCTACGAGCAGTACTTC. Translation gives CASSITGGTYEQYF.

The V call is TRBV5-5, the J call TRBJ2-5, with 7 positions matching TRBD2. V gave up 1 base and J gave up 1 base; unmatched junction bases: 7. This CDR3 is 16 amino acids long. Looked up from germline, CDR1 is SGHKS and CDR2 is YYEKEE (reference sequence). This CDR3 is CASSLWRAGSQETQYF. DNA of the CDR3: TGTGCCAGCAGCTTGTGGAGAGCGGGGTCCCAAGAGACCCAGTACTTC. Supplemented by reference TRBV5-5 and TRBJ2-5, the full variable domain reads DAGVTQSPTHLIKTRGQQVTLRCSPISGHKSVSWYQQVLGQGPQFIFQYYEKEERGRGNFPDRFSARQFPNYSSELNVNALLLGDSALYLCASSLWRAGSQETQYFGPGTRLLVL.

This clone appeared a single time. The gene calls are TRBV11-2 and TRBJ2-7, with D possibly TRBD1 on 6 matching bases. The germline gives CDR1 SGHAT, CDR2 FQNNGV. V gave up 5 bases and J gave up 0 bases, with 14 bases separating them. This CDR3 spans 15 amino acids. The CDR3 spells CASSTGQGRSYEQYF. CDR3 sequence (DNA): TGTGCCAGCAGCACGGGACAAGGGCGCTCCTACGAGCAGTACTTC.

The chain links TRBV6-5 to TRBJ2-7, with 8 bases that match TRBD1. CDR1 and CDR2 from the germline V gene are MNHEY and SVGAGI. This CDR3 contains 15 residues. V was pared by 0 bases and J by 6 bases, with 7 bases of the junction left unmatched. CDR3 protein: CASSYSIVTGAEQYF. The CDR3 DNA sequence: TGTGCCAGCAGTTACTCGATAGTGACAGGGGCCGAGCAGTACTTC.

This chain joins TRBV18 and TRBJ1-4; no firm D call. CDR3 length: 14 amino acids. V dropped 3 bases and J dropped 0 bases, with 5 bases sitting between them. CDR1 is KGHSH and CDR2 is LQKENI in the germline V gene. The CDR3 nucleotides are TGTGCCAGCTCACCCGAGCCAACTAATGAAAAACTGTTTTTT. Amino acids: CASSPEPTNEKLFF. Using reference TRBV18 and TRBJ1-4 for the parts outside the CDR3, the full variable domain is NAGVMQNPRHLVRRRGQEARLRCSPMKGHSHVYWYRQLPEEGLKFMVYLQKENIIDESGMPKERFSAEFPKEGPSILRIQQVVRGDSAAYFCASSPEPTNEKLFFGSGTQLSVL.

The chain recombines TRBV2 with TRBJ2-3; TRBD1 aligns across 9 bases. The CDR3 is made up of 16 amino acids. CDR1 is SNHLY, CDR2 FYNNEI, per germline. J gave up 0 bases and V 6 bases, and 7 bases lay outside the gene matches. CDR3: CASSPQGAISTDTQYF. CDR3 DNA sequence: TGTGCCAGCAGCCCACAGGGGGCCATTAGCACAGATACGCAGTATTTT.

CDR3 protein: CASSITSGTIQETQYF. In DNA form, the CDR3 reads TGTGCCAGCAGTATAACCTCCGGGACAATCCAAGAGACCCAGTACTTC. The chain has TRBV28 and TRBJ2-5; D possibly corresponds to TRBD1 (6 bases). V lost 5 bases, J lost 1 base, and 17 bases lay in between. The CDR3 consists of 16 residues. CDR1 MDHEN and CDR2 SYDVKM come from the germline V gene. Full variable domain (rest looked up from reference TRBV28 and TRBJ2-5): DVKVTQSSRYLVKRTGEKVFLECVQDMDHENMFWYRQDPGLGLRLIYFSYDVKMKEKGDIPEGYSVSREKKERFSLILESASTNQTSMYLCASSITSGTIQETQYFGPGTRLLVL.

The chain joins TRBV9 to TRBJ2-1; 14 bases are a match to TRBD2. The ends lost 4 bases at V and 0 bases at J; junction bases unmatched: 9. Germline assignment: CDR1 SGDLS and CDR2 YYNGEE. CDR3 size: 19 residues. CDR3 bases: TGTGCCAGCAGCTTCCCGACTAGCGGGGGGGTTAGCTCCTACAATGAGCAGTTCTTC. Translating gives CASSFPTSGGVSSYNEQFF.

The table lists this clone with many counts. The rearrangement uses TRBV10-3 and TRBJ2-7; the D is unclear. This CDR3 spans 12 amino acids. Per the germline V gene, CDR1 is ENHRY and CDR2 is SYGVKD. V lost 3 bases and J lost 5, with 8 bases in between. The CDR3, as DNA: TGTGCCATCAGTGATGTGTCCGACGAGCAGTACTTC. As protein: CAISDVSDEQYF.

V is TRBV25-1 and J is TRBJ2-3; no definite D call. Germline assignment: CDR1 MGHDK and CDR2 SYGVNS. The V end was cut by 0 bases, the J end by 2 bases, with 15 bases between. This CDR3 spans 17 amino acids. Here the CDR3 reads CASSEYTAVSFTDTQYF. The CDR3 region has the DNA TGTGCCAGCAGTGAATATACCGCGGTTAGTTTCACAGATACGCAGTATTTT.

This clone was recorded only once. The chain is built from TRBV4-3 and TRBJ1-2, with unresolved D. Trimming cost V 1 base and J 0 bases, with 12 bases left between them. CDR3 length: 16 amino acids. Germline CDR1 is LGHNA and CDR2 is YSLEER. The CDR3 reads CASSQGRGGANYGYTF. DNA for the CDR3: TGCGCCAGCAGCCAAGGCCGAGGAGGCGCTAACTATGGCTACACCTTC.

The chain recombines TRBV5-1 with TRBJ2-2; D uncertain. The CDR3 totals 15 residues. V lost 8 bases, J lost 5 bases, and 19 bases lay in between. CDR1 is SGHRS, CDR2 YFSETQ, per germline. For the CDR3, the DNA is TGCGCCAGTATGGTGGGCCCCTCTGGAACCGGGGAGCTGTTTTTT. Translated: CASMVGPSGTGELFF.

For the CDR3, the DNA is TGCGCCAGCAGCTCACCGGGACAGGGGGCAGCTGAAGCTTTCTTT. Protein: CASSSPGQGAAEAFF. The chain recombines TRBV5-1 with TRBJ1-1; 12 bases agree with TRBD1. Germline loops: CDR1 SGHRS, CDR2 YFSETQ. With V trimmed by 3 bases and J by 6 bases, 6 bases remained unmatched. CDR3 length: 15 amino acids.

The chain links TRBV19 to TRBJ1-5; a possible D gene is TRBD1 (5 bases). Trimming removed 5 bases at V and 7 bases at J, with 24 bases between. This CDR3 is 17 amino acids long. Per germline, CDR1 LNHDA and CDR2 SQIVND (reference sequence). In DNA, the CDR3 is TGTGCCAGTAGTCCAGAAGCGGGGCAGAGATACCGGCAGCCCCAGCATTTT. It is translated as CASSPEAGQRYRQPQHF.

The J gene is TRBJ1-1, the V gene TRBV7-9, with D uncertain. The V end was cut by 10 bases, the J end by 4 bases, with 7 bases between. The CDR3 contains 10 residues. The germline gives CDR1 SEHNR, CDR2 FQNEAQ (reference sequence). The CDR3 protein is CAIGGTEAFF. In DNA form, the CDR3 reads TGTGCCATAGGAGGCACTGAAGCTTTCTTT.

The genes are TRBV15 and TRBJ1-5; 7 bases fit TRBD1. Germline CDR1 and CDR2: LNHNV and YYDKDF (reference sequence). The CDR3 is 13 amino acids. The V segment lost 4 bases and the J segment 10 bases; nucleotides outside the gene matches: 7. In DNA form, the CDR3 reads TGTGCCACCAGCACCGACAGGGCGAAACCCCAGCATTTT. Amino acid sequence: CATSTDRAKPQHF. The full variable domain, in which reference TRBV15 and TRBJ1-5 provide the parts outside the CDR3, is DAMVIQNPRYQVTQFGKPVTLSCSQTLNHNVMYWYQQKSSQAPKLLFHYYDKDFNNEADTPDNFQSRRPNTSFCFLDIRSPGLGDTAMYLCATSTDRAKPQHFGDGTRLSIL.

The rearrangement links TRBV4-1 to TRBJ1-2, with D maybe TRBD1 (5 bases). The CDR3 runs 13 residues. Germline CDR1 is MGHRA and CDR2 is YSYEKL. Trimming shortened V by 1 base and J by 4 bases, and 7 bases separated the two germline ends. The DNA for the CDR3 is TGCGCCAGCAGCCAAGGGGGCTTCTATGGCTACACCTTC. Amino acid sequence: CASSQGGFYGYTF.